The entry that follows covers one T cell receptor (beta chain) sequence. What it binds is not known. This sample was taken from a study of T cell responses to AZD1222 COVID-19 vaccine. Broader study findings: Distributed over spike, vaccine-associated CD4 TCRs predominated at 160-218 and 743-854.

The CDR3 length is 14 residues. Trimming took 3 bases from V and 3 from J; bases not matched to a gene: 4. CDR1 and CDR2 (germline): DFQATT, SNEGSKA (reference sequence). The repertoire was sequenced with immunoSEQ multiplex PCR; TCRdb's copy has only in-frame clones and lacks some. The sample holds 150,000 or so clones, 93% seen once. This receptor was obtained from an adult in good health. The chain is built from TRBV20-1 and TRBJ2-7, with 11 bases identical to TRBD2. This specimen was peripheral blood, taken on day 0 of AZD1222 vaccination. In DNA form, the CDR3 reads TGCAGTGCTAGTTCTAGCGGGAGGAACTACGAGCAGTACTTC. It yields the protein CSASSSGRNYEQYF.